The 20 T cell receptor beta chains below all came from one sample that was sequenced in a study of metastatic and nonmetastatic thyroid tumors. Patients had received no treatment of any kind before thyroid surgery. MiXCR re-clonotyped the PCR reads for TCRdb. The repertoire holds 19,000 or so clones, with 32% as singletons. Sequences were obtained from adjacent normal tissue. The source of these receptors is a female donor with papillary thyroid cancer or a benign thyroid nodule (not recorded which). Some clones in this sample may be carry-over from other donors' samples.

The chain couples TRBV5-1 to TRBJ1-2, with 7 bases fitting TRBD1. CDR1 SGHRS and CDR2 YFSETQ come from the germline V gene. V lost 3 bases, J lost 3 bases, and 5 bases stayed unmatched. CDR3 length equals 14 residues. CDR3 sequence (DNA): TGCGCCAGCAGCTATCAGGGGGACGACTATGGCTACACCTTC. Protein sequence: CASSYQGDDYGYTF.

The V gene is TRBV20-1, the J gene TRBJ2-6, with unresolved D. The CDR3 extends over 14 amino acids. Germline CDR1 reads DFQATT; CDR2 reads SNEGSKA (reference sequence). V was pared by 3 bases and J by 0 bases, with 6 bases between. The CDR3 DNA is TGCAGTGCTAGTCCGATCTCTGGGGCCAACGTCCTGACTTTC. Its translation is CSASPISGANVLTF.

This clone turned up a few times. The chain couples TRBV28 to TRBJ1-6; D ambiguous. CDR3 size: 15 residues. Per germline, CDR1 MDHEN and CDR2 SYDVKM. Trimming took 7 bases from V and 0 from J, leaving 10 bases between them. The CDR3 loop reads CASTRTSSYNSPLHF. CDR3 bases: TGTGCCAGCACCCGAACGAGCTCCTATAATTCACCCCTCCACTTT. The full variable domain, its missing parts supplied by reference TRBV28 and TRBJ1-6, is DVKVTQSSRYLVKRTGEKVFLECVQDMDHENMFWYRQDPGLGLRLIYFSYDVKMKEKGDIPEGYSVSREKKERFSLILESASTNQTSMYLCASTRTSSYNSPLHFGNGTRLTVT.

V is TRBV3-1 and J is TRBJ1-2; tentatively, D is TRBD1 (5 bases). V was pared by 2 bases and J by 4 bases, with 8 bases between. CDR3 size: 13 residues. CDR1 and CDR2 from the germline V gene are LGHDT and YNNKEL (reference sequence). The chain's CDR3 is CASSQLGLYGYTF. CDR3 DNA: TGTGCCAGCAGCCAATTGGGACTCTATGGCTACACCTTC.

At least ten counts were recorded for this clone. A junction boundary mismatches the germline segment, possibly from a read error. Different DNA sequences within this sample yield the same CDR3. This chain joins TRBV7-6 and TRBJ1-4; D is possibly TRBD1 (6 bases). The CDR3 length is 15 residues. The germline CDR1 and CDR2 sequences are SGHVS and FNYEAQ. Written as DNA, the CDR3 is TGTGCTAGCAGCTCTACAGGGAGTAAGAATGAAAAACTGTTTTTT. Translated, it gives CASSSTGSKNEKLFF.

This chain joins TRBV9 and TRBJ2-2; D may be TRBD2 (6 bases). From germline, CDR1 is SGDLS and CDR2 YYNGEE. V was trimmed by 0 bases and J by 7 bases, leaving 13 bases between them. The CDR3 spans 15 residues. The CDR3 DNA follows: TGTGCCAGCAGCGTAGTGGCGGGAAAAGACGGGGAGCTGTTTTTT. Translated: CASSVVAGKDGELFF.

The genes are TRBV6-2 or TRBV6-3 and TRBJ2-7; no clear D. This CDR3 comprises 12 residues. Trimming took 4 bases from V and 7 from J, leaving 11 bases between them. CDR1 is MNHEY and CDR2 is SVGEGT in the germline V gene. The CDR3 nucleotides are TGTGCCAGCAGTTCTCCCGTACGGGAGCAGTACTTC. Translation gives CASSSPVREQYF.

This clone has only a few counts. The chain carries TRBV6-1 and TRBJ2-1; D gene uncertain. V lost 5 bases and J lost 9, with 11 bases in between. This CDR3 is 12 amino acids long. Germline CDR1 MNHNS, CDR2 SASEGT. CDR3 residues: CASSREVTEQFF. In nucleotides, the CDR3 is TGTGCCAGCAGTCGAGAGGTCACTGAGCAGTTCTTC.

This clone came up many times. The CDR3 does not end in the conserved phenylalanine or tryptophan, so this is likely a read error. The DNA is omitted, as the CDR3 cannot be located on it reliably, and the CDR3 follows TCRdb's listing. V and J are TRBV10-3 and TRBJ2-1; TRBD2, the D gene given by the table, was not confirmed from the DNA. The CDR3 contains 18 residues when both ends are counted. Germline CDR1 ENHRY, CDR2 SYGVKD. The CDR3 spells CAISESNHRRGGYNEQLS.

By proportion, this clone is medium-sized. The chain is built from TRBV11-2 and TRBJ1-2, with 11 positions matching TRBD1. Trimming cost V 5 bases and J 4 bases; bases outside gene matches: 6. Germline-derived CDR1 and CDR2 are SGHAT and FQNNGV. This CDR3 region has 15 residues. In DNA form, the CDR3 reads TGTGCCAGCAGCCCGGGACAGGGGGAGGCCTATGGCTACACCTTC. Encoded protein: CASSPGQGEAYGYTF.

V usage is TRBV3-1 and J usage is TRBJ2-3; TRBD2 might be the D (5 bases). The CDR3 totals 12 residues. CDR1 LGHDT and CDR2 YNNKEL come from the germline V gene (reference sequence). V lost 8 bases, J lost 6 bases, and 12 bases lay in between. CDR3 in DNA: TGTGCCAGCCGAGGGAATAGTGATACGCAGTATTTT. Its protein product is CASRGNSDTQYF.

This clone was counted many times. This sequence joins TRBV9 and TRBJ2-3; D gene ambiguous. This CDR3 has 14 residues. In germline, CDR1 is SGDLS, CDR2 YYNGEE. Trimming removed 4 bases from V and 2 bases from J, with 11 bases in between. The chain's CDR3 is CASSLLGATDTQYF. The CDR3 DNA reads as TGTGCCAGCAGCCTTCTAGGAGCCACAGATACGCAGTATTTT.

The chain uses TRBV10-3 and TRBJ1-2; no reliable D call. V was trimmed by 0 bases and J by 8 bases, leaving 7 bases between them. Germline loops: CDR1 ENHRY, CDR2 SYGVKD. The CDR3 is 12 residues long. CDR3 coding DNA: TGTGCCATCAGTGAGTCTCTGGAGGGCTACACCTTC. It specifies CAISESLEGYTF.

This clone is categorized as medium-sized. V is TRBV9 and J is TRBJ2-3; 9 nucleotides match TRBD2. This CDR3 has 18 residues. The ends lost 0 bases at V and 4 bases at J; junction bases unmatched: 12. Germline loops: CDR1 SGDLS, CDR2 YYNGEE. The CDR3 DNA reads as TGTGCCAGCAGCGTAGAGGCAGGGGTAGCGGGGGCCGCAGATACGCAGTATTTT. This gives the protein CASSVEAGVAGAADTQYF.

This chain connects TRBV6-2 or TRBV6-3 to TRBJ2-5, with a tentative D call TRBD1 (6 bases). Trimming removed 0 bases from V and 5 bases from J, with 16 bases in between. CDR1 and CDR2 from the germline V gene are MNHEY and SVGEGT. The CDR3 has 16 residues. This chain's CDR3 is CASSYSNAQGGETQYF. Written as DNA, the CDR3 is TGTGCCAGCAGTTACTCGAACGCACAGGGCGGGGAGACCCAGTACTTC.

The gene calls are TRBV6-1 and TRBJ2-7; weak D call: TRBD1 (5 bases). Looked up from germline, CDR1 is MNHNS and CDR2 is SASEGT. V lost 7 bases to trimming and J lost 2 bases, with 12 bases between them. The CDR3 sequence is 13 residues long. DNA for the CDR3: TGTGCCAGCACCACGACAGAGACCTACGAGCAGTACTTC. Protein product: CASTTTETYEQYF.

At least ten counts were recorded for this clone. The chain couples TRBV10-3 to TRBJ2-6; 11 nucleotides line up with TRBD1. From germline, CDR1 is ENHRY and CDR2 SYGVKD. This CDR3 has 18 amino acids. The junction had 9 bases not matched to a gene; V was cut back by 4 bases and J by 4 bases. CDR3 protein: CAISASGTGGSGANVLTF. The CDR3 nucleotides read TGTGCCATCAGTGCCTCCGGGACAGGGGGTTCCGGGGCCAACGTCCTGACTTTC.

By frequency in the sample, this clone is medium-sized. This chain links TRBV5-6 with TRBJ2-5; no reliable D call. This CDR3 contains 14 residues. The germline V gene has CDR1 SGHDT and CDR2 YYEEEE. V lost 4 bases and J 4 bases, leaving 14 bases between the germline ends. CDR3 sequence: CASSPTVSGETQYF. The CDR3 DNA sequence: TGTGCCAGCAGCCCGACCGTATCCGGAGAGACCCAGTACTTC.

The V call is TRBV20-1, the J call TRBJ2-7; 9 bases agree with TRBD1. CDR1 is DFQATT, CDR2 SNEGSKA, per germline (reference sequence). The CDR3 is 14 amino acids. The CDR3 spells CTARHRGPHYEQYF. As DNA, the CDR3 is TGCACTGCCCGTCACAGGGGGCCCCACTACGAGCAGTACTTC.

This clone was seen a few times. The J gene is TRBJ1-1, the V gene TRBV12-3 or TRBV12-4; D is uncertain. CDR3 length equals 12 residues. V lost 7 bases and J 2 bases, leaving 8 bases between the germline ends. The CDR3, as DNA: TGTGCCAGCACAACAGCTAACACTGAAGCTTTCTTT. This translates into CASTTANTEAFF.